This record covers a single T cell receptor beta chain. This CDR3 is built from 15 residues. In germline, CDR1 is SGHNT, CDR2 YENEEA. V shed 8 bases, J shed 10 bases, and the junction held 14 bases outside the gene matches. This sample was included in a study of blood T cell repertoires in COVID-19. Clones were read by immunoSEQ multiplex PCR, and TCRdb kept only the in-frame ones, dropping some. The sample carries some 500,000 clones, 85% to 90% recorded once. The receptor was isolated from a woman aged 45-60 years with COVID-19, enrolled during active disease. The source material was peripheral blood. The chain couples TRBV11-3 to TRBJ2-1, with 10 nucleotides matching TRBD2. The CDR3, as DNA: TGTGCCAGCCAGCTCGGGACTAGCGAGTCCGAGGAGCAGTTCTTC. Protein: CASQLGTSESEEQFF.